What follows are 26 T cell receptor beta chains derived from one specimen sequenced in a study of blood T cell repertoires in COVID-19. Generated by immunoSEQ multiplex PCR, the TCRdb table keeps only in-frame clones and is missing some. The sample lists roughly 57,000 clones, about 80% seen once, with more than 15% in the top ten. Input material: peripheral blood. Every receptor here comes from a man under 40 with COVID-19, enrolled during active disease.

The CDR3 nucleotides read TGTGCCAGCAGCTTATACGCGGGACTAGCGGGGGGGGAAAACACAGATACGCAGTATTTT. Protein: CASSLYAGLAGGENTDTQYF. The chain is built from TRBV11-3 and TRBJ2-3; 16 bases agree with TRBD2. V trimming: 2 bases; J trimming: 2 bases; junction bases outside the gene matches: 10. This CDR3 spans 20 amino acids. The germline CDR1 and CDR2 sequences are SGHNT and YENEEA. Full variable domain (missing parts from reference TRBV11-3 and TRBJ2-3): EAGVVQSPRYKIIEKKQPVAFWCNPISGHNTLYWYLQNLGQGPELLIRYENEEAVDDSQLPKDRFSAERLKGVDSTLKIQPAELGDSAVYLCASSLYAGLAGGENTDTQYFGPGTRLTVL.

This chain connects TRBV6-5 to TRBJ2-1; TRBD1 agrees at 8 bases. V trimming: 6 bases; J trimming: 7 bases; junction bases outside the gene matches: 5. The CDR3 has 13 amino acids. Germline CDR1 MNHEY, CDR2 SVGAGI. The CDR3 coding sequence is TGTGCCAGCAGCCTCAGGGGGCTTAATGAGCAGTTCTTC. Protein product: CASSLRGLNEQFF.

CDR3 bases: TGCGCCAGCAGCTCCCCGCCGAGCGGGGGGGTATACAATGAGCAGTTCTTC. Translation: CASSSPPSGGVYNEQFF. The gene calls are TRBV5-1 and TRBJ2-1; 10 bases are a match to TRBD2. The trim removed 3 bases at V and 4 bases at J, leaving 10 bases unmatched. Germline-derived CDR1 and CDR2 are SGHRS and YFSETQ. This CDR3 is built from 17 residues.

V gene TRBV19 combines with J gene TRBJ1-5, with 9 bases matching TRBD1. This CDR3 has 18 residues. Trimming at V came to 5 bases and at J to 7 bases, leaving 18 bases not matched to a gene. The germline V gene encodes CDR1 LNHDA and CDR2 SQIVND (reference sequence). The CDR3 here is CASSWGRSGQGDGQPQHF. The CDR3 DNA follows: TGTGCCAGTAGTTGGGGTAGATCGGGACAGGGAGACGGACAGCCCCAGCATTTT.

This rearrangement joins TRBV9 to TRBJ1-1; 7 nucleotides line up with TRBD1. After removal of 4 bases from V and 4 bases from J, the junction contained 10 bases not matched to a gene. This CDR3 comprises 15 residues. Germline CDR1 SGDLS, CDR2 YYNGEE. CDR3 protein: CASSPLRGQITEAFF. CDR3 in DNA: TGTGCCAGCAGCCCCCTGAGGGGGCAGATCACTGAAGCTTTCTTT.

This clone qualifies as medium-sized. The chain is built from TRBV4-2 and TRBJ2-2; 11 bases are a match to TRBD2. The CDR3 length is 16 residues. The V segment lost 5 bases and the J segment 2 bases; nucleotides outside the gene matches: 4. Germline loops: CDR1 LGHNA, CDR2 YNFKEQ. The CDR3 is CASSTLAGGNTGELFF. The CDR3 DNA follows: TGTGCCAGCAGCACCCTAGCGGGAGGTAACACCGGGGAGCTGTTTTTT.

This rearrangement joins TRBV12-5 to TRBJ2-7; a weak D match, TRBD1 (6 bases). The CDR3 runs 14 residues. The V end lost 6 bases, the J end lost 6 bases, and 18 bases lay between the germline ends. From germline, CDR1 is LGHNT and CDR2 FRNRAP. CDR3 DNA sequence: TGTGCTAGTGGCTATACGGGACATTTGGCCGAGCAGTACTTC. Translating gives CASGYTGHLAEQYF.

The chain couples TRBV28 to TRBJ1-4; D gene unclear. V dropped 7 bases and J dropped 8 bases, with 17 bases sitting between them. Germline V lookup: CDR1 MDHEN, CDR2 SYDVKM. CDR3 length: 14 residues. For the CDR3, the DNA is TGTGCCAGCACCAAGCCTGGAGCGATCGAAAAACTGTTTTTT. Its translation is CASTKPGAIEKLFF.

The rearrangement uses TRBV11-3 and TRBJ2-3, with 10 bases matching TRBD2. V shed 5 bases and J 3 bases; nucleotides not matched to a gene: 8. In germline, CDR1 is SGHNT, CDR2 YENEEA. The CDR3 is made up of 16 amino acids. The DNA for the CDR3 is TGTGCCAGCAGCCCTGGACTAGCGGTGTGGACAGATACGCAGTATTTT. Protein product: CASSPGLAVWTDTQYF.

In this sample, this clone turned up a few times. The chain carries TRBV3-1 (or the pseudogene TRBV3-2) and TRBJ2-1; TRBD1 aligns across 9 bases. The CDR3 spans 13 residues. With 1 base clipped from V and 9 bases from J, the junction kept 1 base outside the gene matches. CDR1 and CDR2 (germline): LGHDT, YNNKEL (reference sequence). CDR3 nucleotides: TGTGCCAGCAGCCAAGGGGACAGGGCTGAGCAGTTCTTC. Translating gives CASSQGDRAEQFF.

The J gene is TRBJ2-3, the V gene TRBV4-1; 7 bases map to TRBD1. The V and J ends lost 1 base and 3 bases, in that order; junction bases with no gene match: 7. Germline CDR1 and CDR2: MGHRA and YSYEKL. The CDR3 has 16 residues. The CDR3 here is CASSQAQGEGTDTQYF. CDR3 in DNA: TGCGCCAGCAGCCAAGCCCAGGGGGAAGGGACAGATACGCAGTATTTT.

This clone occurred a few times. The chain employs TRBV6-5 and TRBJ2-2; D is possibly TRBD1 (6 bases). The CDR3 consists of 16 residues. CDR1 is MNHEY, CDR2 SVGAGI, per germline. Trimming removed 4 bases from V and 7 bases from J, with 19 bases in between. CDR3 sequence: CASSSNRVATVGELFF. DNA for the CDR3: TGTGCCAGCAGTTCCAACAGGGTCGCGACGGTCGGGGAGCTGTTTTTT.

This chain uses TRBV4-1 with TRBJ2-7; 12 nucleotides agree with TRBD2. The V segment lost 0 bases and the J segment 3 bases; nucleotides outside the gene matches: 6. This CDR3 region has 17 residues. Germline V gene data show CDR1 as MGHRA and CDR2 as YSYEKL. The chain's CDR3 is CASSQDQVTSGGYEQYF. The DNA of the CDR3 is TGCGCCAGCAGCCAAGATCAAGTGACTAGCGGGGGCTACGAGCAGTACTTC.

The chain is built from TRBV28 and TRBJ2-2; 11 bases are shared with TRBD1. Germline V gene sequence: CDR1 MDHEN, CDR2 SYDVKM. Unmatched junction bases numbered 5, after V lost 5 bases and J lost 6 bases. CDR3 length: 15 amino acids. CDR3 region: CASSARDRGAGELFF. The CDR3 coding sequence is TGTGCCAGCAGTGCCCGGGACAGGGGGGCCGGGGAGCTGTTTTTT.

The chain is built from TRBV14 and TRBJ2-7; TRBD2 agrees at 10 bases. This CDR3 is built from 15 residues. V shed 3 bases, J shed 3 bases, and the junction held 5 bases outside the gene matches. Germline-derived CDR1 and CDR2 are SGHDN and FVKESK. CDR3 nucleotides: TGTGCCAGCAGCCAGTGGACTAGCGGTTACTACGAGCAGTACTTC. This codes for CASSQWTSGYYEQYF.

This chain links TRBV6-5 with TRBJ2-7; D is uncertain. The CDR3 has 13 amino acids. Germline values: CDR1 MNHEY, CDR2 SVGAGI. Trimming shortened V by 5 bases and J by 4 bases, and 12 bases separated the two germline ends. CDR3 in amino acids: CASSIRGRYEQYF. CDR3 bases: TGTGCCAGCAGTATCCGAGGTCGTTACGAGCAGTACTTC.

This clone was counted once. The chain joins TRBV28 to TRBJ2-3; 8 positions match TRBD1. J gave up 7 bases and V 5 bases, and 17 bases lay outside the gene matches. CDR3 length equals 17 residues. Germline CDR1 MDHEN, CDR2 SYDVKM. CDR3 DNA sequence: TGTGCCAGCAGTCAACCGGGAGCAGGGGGCAGGGGCTATACGCAGTATTTT. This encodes CASSQPGAGGRGYTQYF.

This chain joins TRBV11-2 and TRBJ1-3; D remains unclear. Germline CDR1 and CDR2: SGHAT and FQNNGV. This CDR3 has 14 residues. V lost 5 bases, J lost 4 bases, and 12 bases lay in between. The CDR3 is CASSPSSGGNTIYF. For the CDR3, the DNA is TGTGCCAGCAGCCCCAGTTCGGGGGGAAACACCATATATTTT.

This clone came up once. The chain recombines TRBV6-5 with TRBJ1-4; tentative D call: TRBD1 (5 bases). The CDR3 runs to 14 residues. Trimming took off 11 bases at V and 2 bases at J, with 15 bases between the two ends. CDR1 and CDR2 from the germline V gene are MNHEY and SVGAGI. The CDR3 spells CAGDIPGTNEKLFF. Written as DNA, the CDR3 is TGTGCCGGCGACATACCAGGGACTAATGAAAAACTGTTTTTT.

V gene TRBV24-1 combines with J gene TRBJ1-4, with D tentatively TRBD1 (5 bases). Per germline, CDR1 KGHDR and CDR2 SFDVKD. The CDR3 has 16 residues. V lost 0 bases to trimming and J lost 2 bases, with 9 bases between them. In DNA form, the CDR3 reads TGTGCCACCAGTGATTTGCTACGACAGACTAATGAAAAACTGTTTTTT. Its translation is CATSDLLRQTNEKLFF.

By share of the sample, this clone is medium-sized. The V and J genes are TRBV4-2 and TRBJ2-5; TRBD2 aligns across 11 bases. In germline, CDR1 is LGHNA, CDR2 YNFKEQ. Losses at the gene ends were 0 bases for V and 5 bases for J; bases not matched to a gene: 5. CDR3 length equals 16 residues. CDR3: CASSQDQLAGAETQYF. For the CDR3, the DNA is TGTGCCAGCAGCCAAGATCAACTAGCGGGGGCTGAGACCCAGTACTTC.

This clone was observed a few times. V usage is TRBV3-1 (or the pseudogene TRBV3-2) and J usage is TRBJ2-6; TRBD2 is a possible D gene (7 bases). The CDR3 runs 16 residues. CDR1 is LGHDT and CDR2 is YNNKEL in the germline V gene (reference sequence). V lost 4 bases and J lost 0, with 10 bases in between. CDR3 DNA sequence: TGTGCCAGCAGCCTAGGGGGGGGCTCTGGGGCCAACGTCCTGACTTTC. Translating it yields CASSLGGGSGANVLTF.

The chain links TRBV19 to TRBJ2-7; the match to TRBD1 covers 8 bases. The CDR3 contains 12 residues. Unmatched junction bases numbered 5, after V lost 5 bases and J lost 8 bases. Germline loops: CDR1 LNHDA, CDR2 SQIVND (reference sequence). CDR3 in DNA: TGTGCCAGTAGTCCCCGACAGGGGAAGCAGTACTTC. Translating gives CASSPRQGKQYF. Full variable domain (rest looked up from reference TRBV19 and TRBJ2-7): DGGITQSPKYLFRKEGQNVTLSCEQNLNHDAMYWYRQDPGQGLRLIYYSQIVNDFQKGDIAEGYSVSREKKESFPLTVTSAQKNPTAFYLCASSPRQGKQYFGPGTRLTVT.

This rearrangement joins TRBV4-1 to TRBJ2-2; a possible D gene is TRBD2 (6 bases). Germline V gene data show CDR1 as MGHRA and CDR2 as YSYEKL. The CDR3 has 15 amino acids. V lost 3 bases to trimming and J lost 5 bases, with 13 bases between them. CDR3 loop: CASSQEGRETGELFF. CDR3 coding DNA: TGCGCCAGCAGCCAGGAGGGACGGGAAACCGGGGAGCTGTTTTTT.

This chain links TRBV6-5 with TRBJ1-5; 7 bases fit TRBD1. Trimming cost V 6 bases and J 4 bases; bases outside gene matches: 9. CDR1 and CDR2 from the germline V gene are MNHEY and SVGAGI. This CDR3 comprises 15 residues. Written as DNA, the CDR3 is TGTGCCAGCAGCTCCAGGGGGGCAGGGAATCAGCCCCAGCATTTT. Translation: CASSSRGAGNQPQHF.

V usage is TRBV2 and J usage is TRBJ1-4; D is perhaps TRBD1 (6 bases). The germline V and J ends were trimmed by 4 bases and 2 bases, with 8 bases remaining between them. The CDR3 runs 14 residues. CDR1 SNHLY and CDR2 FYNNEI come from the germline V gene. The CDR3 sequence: CASSAQGTNEKLFF. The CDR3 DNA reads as TGTGCCAGCAGTGCCCAGGGGACTAATGAAAAACTGTTTTTT.